The 23 T cell receptor beta chains in this list originate from one sample, sequenced in a study of cytomegalovirus exposure and HLA in healthy donors. PCR was performed using 60 Vbeta and 13 Jbeta primers. Clones were read by immunoSEQ multiplex PCR, and TCRdb kept only the in-frame ones, dropping some. The sample includes about 200,000 clones, roughly 85% of them seen just once. Sample: PBMCs. The origin of the receptors is a man aged 18 to 30 in good health and CMV-seronegative.

This chain uses TRBV5-4 with TRBJ2-6; 14 bases align to TRBD2. V was clipped by 4 bases and J by 1 base; unmatched bases: 4. This CDR3 spans 18 amino acids. From germline, CDR1 is SGHNT and CDR2 YYREEE (reference sequence). CDR3 protein: CASSTGLAGGSGANVLTF. DNA of the CDR3: TGTGCCAGCAGCACTGGACTAGCGGGAGGTTCTGGGGCCAACGTCCTGACTTTC.

CDR3 coding DNA: TGTGCCAGCAGTGCTACGGGACAGGGTAAGGGAGCGGGTCAGCCCCAGCATTTT. It yields the protein CASSATGQGKGAGQPQHF. This chain connects TRBV28 to TRBJ1-5; 9 bases map to TRBD1. The CDR3 is made up of 18 amino acids. V was clipped by 5 bases and J by 6 bases; unmatched bases: 17. Germline V gives CDR1 MDHEN, CDR2 SYDVKM.

The V and J genes are TRBV19 and TRBJ1-5, with 7 nucleotides matching TRBD1. V dropped 4 bases and J dropped 4; count of bases not matched to a gene: 7. Per germline, CDR1 LNHDA and CDR2 SQIVND (reference sequence). The CDR3 sequence is 15 residues long. Here the CDR3 DNA reads TGTGCCAGTAGTACGGCTGCAGGGGGGAATCAGCCCCAGCATTTT. The encoded protein is CASSTAAGGNQPQHF.

This rearrangement joins TRBV6-4 to TRBJ2-3; TRBD1 agrees at 11 bases. The CDR3 consists of 15 residues. The germline V gene has CDR1 MRHNA and CDR2 SNTAGT. J lost 4 bases, V lost 6 bases, and 6 bases had no gene match. CDR3 DNA sequence: TGTGCCAGCAGCGCCGGACAGGGGGCAGCAGATACGCAGTATTTT. This codes for CASSAGQGAADTQYF.

The chain has TRBV30 and TRBJ1-3; D uncertain. Trimming shortened V by 0 bases and J by 1 base, and 7 bases separated the two germline ends. Germline loops: CDR1 GTSNPN, CDR2 SVGIG (reference sequence). CDR3 size: 14 residues. CDR3 protein: CAWSVPGSGNTIYF. CDR3 DNA: TGTGCCTGGAGTGTACCGGGGTCTGGAAACACCATATATTTT.

This clone was found a few times. This chain joins TRBV6-6 and TRBJ2-7, with 7 positions matching TRBD2. Trimming took 4 bases from V and 2 from J; bases not matched to a gene: 2. Looked up from germline, CDR1 is MNHNY and CDR2 is SVGAGI (reference sequence). This CDR3 has 13 residues. In DNA form, the CDR3 reads TGTGCCAGCAGTTCTAGCGGCCCCTACGAGCAGTACTTC. The encoded protein is CASSSSGPYEQYF.

The J gene is TRBJ2-5, the V gene TRBV4-2; possibly TRBD2 for D (5 bases). Germline CDR1 LGHNA, CDR2 YNFKEQ. CDR3 length: 15 amino acids. The V end lost 1 base, the J end lost 2 bases, and 11 bases lay between the germline ends. CDR3 nucleotide sequence: TGTGCCAGCAGCCAAGTGCAGGCGGGTCAAGAGACCCAGTACTTC. Translation: CASSQVQAGQETQYF.

Concerning this clone: One end of the junction does not line up with germline, which may come from a read error. This sequence joins TRBV7-9 and TRBJ1-5; possible D gene TRBD1, 5 bases. Germline CDR1 reads SEHNR; CDR2 reads FQNEAQ (reference sequence). This CDR3 contains 13 residues. The DNA of the CDR3 is TGTTCCAGCACCACAGGAGCCCATCAGCCCCAGCATTTT. Encoded protein: CSSTTGAHQPQHF. Supplemented by reference TRBV7-9 and TRBJ1-5, the full variable domain reads DTGVSQNPRHKITKRGQNVTFRCDPISEHNRLYWYRQTLGQGPEFLTYFQNEAQLEKSRLLSDRFSAERPKGSFSTLEIQRTEQGDSAMYLCSSTTGAHQPQHFGDGTRLSIL.

The rearrangement links TRBV28 to TRBJ2-1, with TRBD2 identical over 13 bases. Germline CDR1 MDHEN, CDR2 SYDVKM. The CDR3 runs to 14 residues. V shed 6 bases and J 9 bases; nucleotides not matched to a gene: 5. The CDR3 reads CASRPGLAGSEQFF. CDR3 coding DNA: TGTGCCAGCAGACCGGGACTAGCGGGGTCTGAGCAGTTCTTC.

V gene TRBV6-5 combines with J gene TRBJ1-1, with 9 nucleotides matching TRBD1. CDR1 is MNHEY, CDR2 SVGAGI, per germline. This CDR3 is built from 14 residues. V dropped 1 base and J dropped 8; count of bases not matched to a gene: 5. This CDR3 is CASSYLTQGAEAFF. For the CDR3, the DNA is TGTGCCAGCAGTTACTTAACACAGGGGGCGGAAGCTTTCTTT.

The chain couples TRBV19 to TRBJ1-6, with a possible D match to TRBD1 (5 bases). V was pared by 3 bases and J by 0 bases, with 15 bases between. This CDR3 spans 18 amino acids. Germline V lookup: CDR1 LNHDA, CDR2 SQIVND (reference sequence). The CDR3 sequence is CASSIVRDSSSYNSPLHF. CDR3 DNA: TGTGCCAGTAGTATTGTGCGGGACTCAAGCTCCTATAATTCACCCCTCCACTTT.

The rearrangement uses TRBV30 and TRBJ1-5; D may be TRBD1 (6 bases). The germline V and J ends were trimmed by 1 base and 6 bases, with 16 bases remaining between them. The length of the CDR3 is 15 residues. Germline loops: CDR1 GTSNPN, CDR2 SVGIG (reference sequence). CDR3 DNA sequence: TGTGCCTGGAGTGCGGGGGGCAGGGGAACTCAGCCCCAGCATTTT. Translated: CAWSAGGRGTQPQHF.

The V gene is TRBV29-1, the J gene TRBJ1-3; 8 positions agree with TRBD1. Trimming at V came to 5 bases and at J to 2 bases, leaving 5 bases not matched to a gene. This CDR3 has 14 amino acids. Germline CDR1 is SQVTM and CDR2 is ANQGSEA. The CDR3 bases are TGCAGCGTTTTACAGGGGGGTCCTGGAAACACCATATATTTT. It specifies CSVLQGGPGNTIYF.

The chain recombines TRBV5-4 with TRBJ1-1; TRBD1 might be the D (5 bases). The germline V gene has CDR1 SGHNT and CDR2 YYREEE (reference sequence). Trimming removed 5 bases at V and 3 bases at J, with 20 bases between. CDR3 length: 16 amino acids. The CDR3 DNA reads TGTGCCAGCAGGGGGGGGGAGGAGAGGGGTGACACTGAAGCTTTCTTT. Its translation is CASRGGEERGDTEAFF. Looking up the rest from reference TRBV5-4 and TRBJ1-1 gives the full variable domain: ETGVTQSPTHLIKTRGQQVTLRCSSQSGHNTVSWYQQALGQGPQFIFQYYREEENGRGNFPPRFSGLQFPNYSSELNVNALELDDSALYLCASRGGEERGDTEAFFGQGTRLTVV.

CDR3 DNA: TGTGCCAGCAGCCCCTTCGAGCGGAGCTCCTACGAGCAGTACTTC. Its protein is CASSPFERSSYEQYF. The chain carries TRBV9 and TRBJ2-7; TRBD2 is a possible D gene (5 bases). The CDR3 loop spans 15 amino acids. Germline loops: CDR1 SGDLS, CDR2 YYNGEE. V was shortened by 4 bases and J by 0 bases, with 14 bases between the two germline ends.

The chain carries TRBV5-4 and TRBJ1-1; D might be TRBD1 (5 bases). V lost 0 bases, J lost 1 base, and 10 bases lay in between. The CDR3 consists of 15 residues. The germline V gene encodes CDR1 SGHNT and CDR2 YYREEE (reference sequence). Written as DNA, the CDR3 is TGTGCCAGCAGCTTGGGAGACAGAAAGAACACTGAAGCTTTCTTT. This gives the protein CASSLGDRKNTEAFF. The full variable domain, rest sourced from reference TRBV5-4 and TRBJ1-1, is ETGVTQSPTHLIKTRGQQVTLRCSSQSGHNTVSWYQQALGQGPQFIFQYYREEENGRGNFPPRFSGLQFPNYSSELNVNALELDDSALYLCASSLGDRKNTEAFFGQGTRLTVV.

This clone was seen ten or more times. The gene calls are TRBV2 and TRBJ1-2; D perhaps matches TRBD1 (6 bases). The CDR3 loop spans 13 amino acids. Deletions cut 8 bases from V and 4 bases from J, with 14 bases between. Germline CDR1 is SNHLY and CDR2 is FYNNEI. This CDR3 reads CASSGQSAYGYTF. The CDR3 DNA reads as TGTGCCAGCTCTGGACAGAGTGCCTATGGCTACACCTTC.

Worth noting for this clone: This same CDR3 is encoded by further DNA sequences in the sample. The chain couples TRBV5-1 to TRBJ2-5, with TRBD1 as a possible D gene (5 bases). V was cut by 0 bases and J by 4 bases, with 7 bases left in between. The CDR3 is 13 amino acids. Germline assignment: CDR1 SGHRS and CDR2 YFSETQ. CDR3 in amino acids: CASSLAGLETQYF. The CDR3 DNA reads as TGCGCCAGCAGCTTGGCAGGGCTAGAGACCCAGTACTTC.

The chain combines TRBV4-3 with TRBJ1-2; a weak D match, TRBD1 (5 bases). V was clipped by 0 bases and J by 6 bases, with 8 bases between them. The CDR3 sequence is 13 residues long. Germline V CDR1 and CDR2: LGHNA, YSLEER. CDR3 sequence (DNA): TGCGCCAGCAGCCAAGAGACAGCGAATGGCTACACCTTC. It specifies CASSQETANGYTF.

The chain employs TRBV4-3 and TRBJ2-7; TRBD2 matches 14 bases. Germline assignment: CDR1 LGHNA and CDR2 YSLEER. The CDR3 is made up of 16 amino acids. Trimming cost V 4 bases and J 4 bases; bases outside gene matches: 6. The CDR3 region is CASSPGLAGVGYEQYF. DNA for the CDR3: TGCGCCAGCAGCCCGGGACTAGCGGGAGTGGGGTACGAGCAGTACTTC.

V usage is TRBV2 and J usage is TRBJ1-2, with D possibly TRBD1 on 6 matching bases. The germline CDR1 and CDR2 sequences are SNHLY and FYNNEI. The CDR3 contains 13 residues. Trimming removed 8 bases at V and 8 bases at J, with 18 bases between. The CDR3 loop is CASGKQGIGGYTF. The CDR3 nucleotides are TGTGCCAGCGGCAAACAGGGAATAGGAGGCTACACCTTC.

As to this clone: An end of the junction differs from the germline gene, which may be a read error. The chain has TRBV7-9 and TRBJ2-2; no firm D call. There are 15 residues in the CDR3. Germline V gives CDR1 SEHNR, CDR2 FQNEAQ (reference sequence). The CDR3 DNA follows: TGTTCCAGCAGCTTAACAGACCCGAACACCGGGGAGCTGTTTTTT. As protein: CSSSLTDPNTGELFF.

The gene calls are TRBV6-1 and TRBJ2-3; the match to TRBD1 covers 8 bases. CDR1 and CDR2 (germline): MNHNS, SASEGT. The CDR3 contains 15 residues. The junction had 10 bases not matched to a gene; V was cut back by 2 bases and J by 9 bases. This CDR3 reads CASSEFGGTGNTQYF. CDR3 nucleotide sequence: TGTGCCAGCAGTGAATTCGGCGGGACAGGTAACACGCAGTATTTT.